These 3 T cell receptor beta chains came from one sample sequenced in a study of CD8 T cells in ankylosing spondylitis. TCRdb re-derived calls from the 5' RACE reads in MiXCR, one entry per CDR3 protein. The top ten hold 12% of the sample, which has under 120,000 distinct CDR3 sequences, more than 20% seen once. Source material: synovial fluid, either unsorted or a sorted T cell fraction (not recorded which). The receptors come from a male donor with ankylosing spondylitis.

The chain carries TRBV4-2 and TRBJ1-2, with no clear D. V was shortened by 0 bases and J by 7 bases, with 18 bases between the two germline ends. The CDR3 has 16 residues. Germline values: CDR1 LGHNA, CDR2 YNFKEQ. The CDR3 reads CASSQERVATIAGYTF. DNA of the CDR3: TGTGCCAGCAGCCAAGAAAGGGTAGCAACGATCGCTGGCTACACCTTC.

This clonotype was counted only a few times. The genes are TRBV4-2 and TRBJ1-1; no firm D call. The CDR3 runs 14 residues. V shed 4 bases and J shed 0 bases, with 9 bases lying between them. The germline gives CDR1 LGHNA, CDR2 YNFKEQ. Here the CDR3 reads CASSPAWVNTEAFF. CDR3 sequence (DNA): TGTGCCAGCAGCCCCGCATGGGTGAACACTGAAGCTTTCTTT.

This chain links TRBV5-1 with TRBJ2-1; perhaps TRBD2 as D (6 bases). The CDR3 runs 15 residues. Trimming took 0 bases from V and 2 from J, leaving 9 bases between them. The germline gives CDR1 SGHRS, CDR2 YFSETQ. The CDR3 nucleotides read TGCGCCAGCAGCTTGGAGCGGGCGGCCTACAATGAGCAGTTCTTC. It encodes CASSLERAAYNEQFF.